Shown below are 17 T cell receptor beta chains from a single sample sequenced in a study of blood T cell repertoires in COVID-19. Repertoires were generated with immunoSEQ multiplex PCR, while TCRdb's copy carries only in-frame clones and drops some. The sample lists 150,000 to 200,000 clones; about 88% were seen once. Sequenced material: peripheral blood. These receptors were collected from a man aged 65 to 85 with active or convalescent COVID-19.

The rearrangement links TRBV28 to TRBJ1-5; 10 bases map to TRBD1. Germline CDR1 and CDR2: MDHEN and SYDVKM. The CDR3 is 19 amino acids. Trimming cost V 2 bases and J 0 bases; bases outside gene matches: 10. Written as DNA, the CDR3 is TGTGCCAGCAGTTTACCACCCGGGACAGGGGTTAATAGCAATCAGCCCCAGCATTTT. This encodes CASSLPPGTGVNSNQPQHF.

This chain joins TRBV7-9 and TRBJ1-3; D gene unclear. From germline, CDR1 is SEHNR and CDR2 FQNEAQ (reference sequence). The CDR3 is 14 amino acids. Deletions cut 2 bases from V and 0 bases from J, with 5 bases between. The CDR3 protein is CASSLRSSGNTIYF. In nucleotides, the CDR3 is TGTGCCAGCAGCTTAAGGAGCTCTGGAAACACCATATATTTT.

The chain is built from TRBV11-2 and TRBJ1-5, with TRBD1 as a possible D gene (5 bases). Germline CDR1 is SGHAT and CDR2 is FQNNGV. CDR3 size: 17 residues. V was shortened by 0 bases and J by 5 bases, with 17 bases between the two germline ends. The CDR3 coding sequence is TGTGCCAGCAGCTTAGACGGGACGGGAGTCTTTTATCAGCCCCAGCATTTT. Protein: CASSLDGTGVFYQPQHF.

Only a few counts were recorded for this clone. The chain is built from TRBV4-1 and TRBJ2-7, with 13 bases identical to TRBD2. CDR3 length equals 18 residues. The trim removed 0 bases at V and 3 bases at J, leaving 8 bases unmatched. Germline V gives CDR1 MGHRA, CDR2 YSYEKL. The CDR3 nucleotides read TGCGCCAGCAGCCAAGATCCTGGACTAGCGGGAGTGGGCTACGAGCAGTACTTC. Protein product: CASSQDPGLAGVGYEQYF.

This clone was observed a single time. The rearrangement uses TRBV19 and TRBJ1-2, with 9 bases matching TRBD1. Germline V gene data show CDR1 as LNHDA and CDR2 as SQIVND (reference sequence). The CDR3 sequence is 15 residues long. J lost 5 bases, V lost 0 bases, and 4 bases had no gene match. The CDR3 region has the DNA TGTGCCAGTAGTATAGAGACCGGGACAGGGTATGGCTACACCTTC. Translated: CASSIETGTGYGYTF.

This chain uses TRBV11-3 with TRBJ2-7, with 7 nucleotides matching TRBD1. J gave up 2 bases and V 5 bases, and 6 bases lay outside the gene matches. The length of the CDR3 is 14 residues. The V gene's germline CDR1 is SGHNT and CDR2 YENEEA. For the CDR3, the DNA is TGTGCCAGCAGCGCCCACAGGGGAACCTACGAGCAGTACTTC. This encodes CASSAHRGTYEQYF. The full variable domain, completed using reference TRBV11-3 and TRBJ2-7, is EAGVVQSPRYKIIEKKQPVAFWCNPISGHNTLYWYLQNLGQGPELLIRYENEEAVDDSQLPKDRFSAERLKGVDSTLKIQPAELGDSAVYLCASSAHRGTYEQYFGPGTRLTVT.

The chain carries TRBV24-1 and TRBJ2-1; tentatively, D is TRBD1 (6 bases). V was trimmed by 4 bases and J by 13 bases, leaving 13 bases between them. Germline CDR1 reads KGHDR; CDR2 reads SFDVKD. The CDR3 extends over 12 amino acids. Here the CDR3 reads CATSDVHGTQFF. The CDR3 DNA follows: TGTGCCACCAGTGACGTCCACGGGACACAGTTCTTC.

The gene calls are TRBV6-6 and TRBJ2-4; possible D gene TRBD2, 5 bases. The CDR3 runs to 12 residues. Germline loops: CDR1 MNHNY, CDR2 SVGAGI (reference sequence). V was cut by 5 bases and J by 7 bases, with 9 bases left in between. The CDR3 region is CASSATGNIQYF. CDR3 nucleotides: TGTGCCAGCAGTGCAACGGGGAACATTCAGTACTTC.

This clone was seen more than once but under ten times. The chain recombines TRBV7-9 with TRBJ2-6, with D possibly being TRBD1 (7 bases). The V gene's germline CDR1 is SEHNR and CDR2 FQNEAQ (reference sequence). The CDR3 contains 18 residues. V lost 5 bases and J 0 bases, leaving 17 bases between the germline ends. This CDR3 is CASSLLQGGFSGANVLTF. CDR3 in DNA: TGTGCCAGCAGCCTACTGCAGGGGGGCTTCTCTGGGGCCAACGTCCTGACTTTC.

Comment on this clone: Other DNA sequences in the same sample also yield this CDR3. The chain employs TRBV19 and TRBJ2-1; 10 bases align to TRBD1. This CDR3 region has 13 residues. V was pared by 5 bases and J by 12 bases, with 7 bases of the junction left unmatched. Germline lookup yields CDR1 LNHDA and CDR2 SQIVND (reference sequence). The CDR3 DNA is TGTGCCAGTAGTCCCGGACAGGGGGGTCGGCAGTTCTTC. It specifies CASSPGQGGRQFF.

J is TRBJ1-5 and V is TRBV15; D not certain. The CDR3 extends over 13 amino acids. The ends were cut back, 6 bases at V and 2 bases at J, with 8 bases in the middle. Germline V CDR1 and CDR2: LNHNV, YYDKDF (reference sequence). The CDR3 sequence: CATSQIRNQPQHF. The DNA of the CDR3 is TGTGCCACCAGTCAAATCCGCAATCAGCCCCAGCATTTT.

The chain employs TRBV15 and TRBJ2-2; tentative D call: TRBD2 (5 bases). Trimming left V 3 bases short and J 5 bases short, with 19 bases between. CDR3 length: 17 residues. Germline lookup yields CDR1 LNHNV and CDR2 YYDKDF (reference sequence). Written as DNA, the CDR3 is TGTGCCACCAGCAGGATGTCGAGAAGGGAGAGGACCGGGGAGCTGTTTTTT. It translates to CATSRMSRRERTGELFF.

V is TRBV7-8 and J is TRBJ2-7; TRBD2 matches 9 bases. The CDR3 runs 15 residues. Germline trimming cut 5 bases from V and 2 bases from J; bases unmatched to any gene: 7. Germline CDR1 reads SGHVS; CDR2 reads FQNEAQ. This CDR3 is CASSLGSGGTYEQYF. CDR3 nucleotides: TGTGCCAGCAGCCTGGGTAGCGGGGGCACCTACGAGCAGTACTTC.

The chain couples TRBV27 to TRBJ2-2; TRBD2 is a possible D gene (6 bases). This CDR3 has 17 residues. Germline V gene data show CDR1 as MNHEY and CDR2 as SMNVEV (reference sequence). Trimming pared 3 bases from V and 3 bases from J, leaving 17 bases between. The CDR3 loop reads CASSFEGGEPYTGELFF. CDR3 in DNA: TGTGCCAGCAGTTTTGAGGGCGGGGAACCATACACCGGGGAGCTGTTTTTT.

This clone was counted at least ten times. The chain couples TRBV24-1 to TRBJ2-4, with a possible D match to TRBD2 (5 bases). The V gene's germline CDR1 is KGHDR and CDR2 SFDVKD. The CDR3 sequence is 15 residues long. The V end lost 4 bases, the J end lost 7 bases, and 16 bases lay between the germline ends. CDR3 loop: CATSEGSLGVNIQYF. The CDR3 nucleotides are TGTGCCACCAGTGAGGGGAGTTTGGGAGTGAACATTCAGTACTTC.

The chain carries TRBV10-3 and TRBJ1-6; 7 positions match TRBD1. Per germline, CDR1 ENHRY and CDR2 SYGVKD. CDR3 length: 13 residues. V lost 4 bases, J lost 7 bases, and 1 base stayed unmatched. The CDR3: CAISAGGNSPLHF. CDR3 nucleotides: TGTGCCATCAGTGCAGGGGGAAATTCACCCCTCCACTTT.

The J gene is TRBJ1-1, the V gene TRBV19, with a tentative D call TRBD1 (6 bases). The length of the CDR3 is 14 residues. Trimming took off 1 base at V and 1 base at J, with 7 bases between the two ends. Germline assignment: CDR1 LNHDA and CDR2 SQIVND (reference sequence). CDR3 coding DNA: TGTGCCAGTAGTATAGCAGGGGCGAACACTGAAGCTTTCTTT. Translation: CASSIAGANTEAFF.